This T cell receptor beta chain came from a study of PD-1 blockade in classical Hodgkin lymphoma. Time point defined: newly diagnosed, previously untreated cHL patient sample. After PBMCs were thawed, their CD8+ T cells were isolated by magnetic negative selection. CDR3 length equals 16 residues. CDR1 and CDR2 (germline): LGHNA, YSLEER. V was cut by 0 bases and J by 2 bases, with 11 bases left in between. Concerning this clone itself: Its specificity is not known.

Data came from immunoSEQ multiplex PCR; TCRdb stores just in-frame clones and leaves some out. The data contain around 23,000 clones, around 87% of them singletons. Overall study results and limits: What caused the repertoire differences, perhaps disease activity or prior therapy, remains undefined. Newly diagnosed patients had baseline TCR diversity that was reportedly lower than that of healthy donors.

The chain recombines TRBV4-3 with TRBJ1-3, with a possible D match to TRBD1 (5 bases). The sample was CD8+ T cells from blood. This TCR was sampled from a human donor with classical Hodgkin lymphoma. For the CDR3, the DNA is TGCGCCAGCAGCCAAGATCGGGGGGGTACTGGAAACACCATATATTTT. Its translation: CASSQDRGGTGNTIYF.